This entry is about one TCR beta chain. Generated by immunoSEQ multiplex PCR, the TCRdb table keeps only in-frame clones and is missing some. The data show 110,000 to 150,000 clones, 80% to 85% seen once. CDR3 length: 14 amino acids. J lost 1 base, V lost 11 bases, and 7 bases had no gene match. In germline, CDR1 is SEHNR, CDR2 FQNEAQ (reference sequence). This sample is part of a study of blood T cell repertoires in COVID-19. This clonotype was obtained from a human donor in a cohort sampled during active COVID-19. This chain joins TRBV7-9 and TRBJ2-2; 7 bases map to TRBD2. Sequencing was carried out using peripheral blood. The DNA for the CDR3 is TGTGCCCGAACTAGCGACAAGAACACCGGGGAGCTGTTTTTT. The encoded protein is CARTSDKNTGELFF.